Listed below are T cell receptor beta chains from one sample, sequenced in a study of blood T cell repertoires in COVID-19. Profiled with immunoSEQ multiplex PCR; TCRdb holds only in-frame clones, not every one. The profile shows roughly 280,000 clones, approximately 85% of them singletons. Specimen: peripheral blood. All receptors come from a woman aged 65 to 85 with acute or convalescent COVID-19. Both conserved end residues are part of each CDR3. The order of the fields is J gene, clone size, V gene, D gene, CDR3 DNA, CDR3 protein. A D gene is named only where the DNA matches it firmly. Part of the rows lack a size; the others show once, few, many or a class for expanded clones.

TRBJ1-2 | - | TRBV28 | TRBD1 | TGTGCCAGCAGTTTATTGGGGTGGGGCGACAGGGAGAATCCTGGCTACACCTTC | CASSLLGWGDRENPGYTF
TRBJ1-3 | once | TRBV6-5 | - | TGTGCCAGCGCACGGGAGGGGACACGCGGAAACACCATATATTTT | CASAREGTRGNTIYF
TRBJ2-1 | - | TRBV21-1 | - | TGTGCCAGCAGCCCCCCGGGACAGGGATTTTACAATGAGCAGTTCTTC | CASSPPGQGFYNEQFF
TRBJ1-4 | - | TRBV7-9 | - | TGTGCCAGCAGCTCGATCGAGGAAAAACTGTTTTTT | CASSSIEEKLFF
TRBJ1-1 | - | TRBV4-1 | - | TGCGCCAGCAGCCAAGATCAGCTCCAGGGGACTGAAGCTTTCTTT | CASSQDQLQGTEAFF
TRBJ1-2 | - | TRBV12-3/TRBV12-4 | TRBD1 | TGTGCCAGCGAGGGAGCAGGGGGAGGCTACACCTTC | CASEGAGGGYTF
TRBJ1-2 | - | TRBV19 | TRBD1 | TGTGCCAGTAGTATAGCCGGGACAGAACGCTATGGCTACACCTTC | CASSIAGTERYGYTF
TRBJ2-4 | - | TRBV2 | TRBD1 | TGTGCCAGCAGTGGGCAGGGGGCACCTCGAGGCATTCAGTACTTC | CASSGQGAPRGIQYF
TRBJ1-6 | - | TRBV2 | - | TGTGCCAGCAGCCGCGGGGGGCTCCATAATTCACCCCTCCACTTT | CASSRGGLHNSPLHF
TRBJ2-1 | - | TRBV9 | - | TGTGCCAGCAGCGTAGGTTCGGGCAATGAGCAGTTCTTC | CASSVGSGNEQFF
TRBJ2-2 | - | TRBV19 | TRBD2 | TGTGCCAGTGGGTTGCGGGGGAGGGCCGGGGAGCTGTTTTTT | CASGLRGRAGELFF
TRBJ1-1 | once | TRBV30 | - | TGTGCCTGGAGTGGGTCCGACGGGGGTAGAACTGAAGCTTTCTTT | CAWSGSDGGRTEAFF
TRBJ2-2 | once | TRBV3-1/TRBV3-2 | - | TGTGCCAGCAGCTTATTCGTTTCAGGCTTGACCGGGGAGCTGTTTTTT | CASSLFVSGLTGELFF
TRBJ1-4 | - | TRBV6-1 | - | TGTGCCAGCAGTGAGGGCTCGGGGTGGGGAGAAAAACTGTTTTTT | CASSEGSGWGEKLFF
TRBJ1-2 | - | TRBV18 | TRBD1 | TGTGCCAGCTCGCAAGGACAGGGTGGAGGCTATGGCTACACCTTC | CASSQGQGGGYGYTF
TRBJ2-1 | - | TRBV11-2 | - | TGTGCCAGCAGCTTAGGTGCCGGGAATGAGCAGTTCTTC | CASSLGAGNEQFF
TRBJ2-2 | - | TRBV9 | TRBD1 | TGTGCCAGCAGCTCAAGGGACAGGTTGAACACCGGGGAGCTGTTTTTT | CASSSRDRLNTGELFF
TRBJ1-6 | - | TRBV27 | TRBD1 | TGTGCCAGCAGCCTGGGACAGGGGGTGGATTCACCCCTCCACTTT | CASSLGQGVDSPLHF
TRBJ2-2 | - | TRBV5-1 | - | TGCGCCAGCAGCCTAATGCAGGGGCCCGGGGAGCTGTTTTTT | CASSLMQGPGELFF
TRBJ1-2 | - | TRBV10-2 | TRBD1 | TGCGCCAGCAGCTCCGGGGACAGAAGATCCTATGGCTACACCTTC | CASSSGDRRSYGYTF
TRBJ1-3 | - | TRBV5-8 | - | TGTGCCAGCAGCTTGGACCAGATCTCTGGAAACACCATATATTTT | CASSLDQISGNTIYF
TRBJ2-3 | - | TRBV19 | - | TGTGCCAGTACCCTAGGGGCGGCCGTTGATACGCAGTATTTT | CASTLGAAVDTQYF
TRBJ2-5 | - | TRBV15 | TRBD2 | TGTGCCACCAGCAGGGATCGACTAGCCCAAGAGACCCAGTACTTC | CATSRDRLAQETQYF
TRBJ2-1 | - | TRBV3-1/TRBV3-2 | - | TGTGCCAGCAGCCAAAATAGCGTCCCTAATGAGCAGTTCTTC | CASSQNSVPNEQFF
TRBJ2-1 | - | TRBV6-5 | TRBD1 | TGTGCCAGCAGTTTTCGGGACAGGTATGACAATGAGCAGTTCTTC | CASSFRDRYDNEQFF
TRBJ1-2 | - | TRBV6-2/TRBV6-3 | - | TGTGCCAGCAGTTCAACAGGGCGCCTAGAGGACACCTTC | CASSSTGRLEDTF
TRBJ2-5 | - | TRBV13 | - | TGTGCCAGCAGCCCCAGGGGGGTAGAGACCCAGTACTTC | CASSPRGVETQYF
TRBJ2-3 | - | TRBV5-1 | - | TGCGCCAGCAGCTTGGATCCCAGTCCAGGCACAGATACGCAGTATTTT | CASSLDPSPGTDTQYF
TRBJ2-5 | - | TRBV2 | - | TGTGCCAGCAGTGAGCAGGGTCTTAATCGAGAGACCCAGTACTTC | CASSEQGLNRETQYF
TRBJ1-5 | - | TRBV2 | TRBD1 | TGTGCCAGCAGCTGGGACAGGGGCAATCAGCCCCAGCATTTT | CASSWDRGNQPQHF
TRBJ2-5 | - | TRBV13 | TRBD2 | TGTGCCAGCAGCTTTCGGATAGCGGGGGGACAAGAGACCCAGTACTTC | CASSFRIAGGQETQYF
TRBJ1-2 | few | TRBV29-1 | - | TGCAGCGTTGAAGATGGGACTACCGGCTACACCTTC | CSVEDGTTGYTF
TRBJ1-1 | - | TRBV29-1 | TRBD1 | TGCAGCGTTAAGGGACAGCTTTACACTGAAGCTTTCTTT | CSVKGQLYTEAFF
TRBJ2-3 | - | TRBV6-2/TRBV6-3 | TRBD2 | TGTGCCAGCAGTTACGGCTTAGCGGGGGGGAACACAGATACGCAGTATTTT | CASSYGLAGGNTDTQYF
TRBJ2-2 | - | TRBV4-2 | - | TGTGCCAGCAGCCAACCTCAAACGGGGGACACCGGGGAGCTGTTTTTT | CASSQPQTGDTGELFF
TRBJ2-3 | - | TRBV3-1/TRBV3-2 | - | TGTGCCAGCAGCCATCGAGATACGCAGTATTTT | CASSHRDTQYF
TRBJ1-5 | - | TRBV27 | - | TGTGCCAGCAGTTTGGGCCTATATCAGCCCCAGCATTTT | CASSLGLYQPQHF
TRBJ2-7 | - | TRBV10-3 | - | TGTGCCATCTCAGAGGGACAGACGGGAGCTGACGAGCAGTACTTC | CAISEGQTGADEQYF
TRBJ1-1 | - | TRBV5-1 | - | TGCGCCAGCAGCTCCCCAGGGTACCGGGAGATGAACACTGAAGCTTTCTTT | CASSSPGYREMNTEAFF
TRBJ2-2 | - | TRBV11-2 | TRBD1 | TGTGCCACAGGGACAGGGACCAACACCGGGGAGCTGTTTTTT | CATGTGTNTGELFF
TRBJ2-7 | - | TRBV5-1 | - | TGCGCCAGCAGCGGAGGGCCCTCCTACGAGCAGTACTTC | CASSGGPSYEQYF